This T cell receptor (beta chain) was recovered during a study of T-cell reconstitution after alpha-beta-depleted transplantation in children. In its sample, this clonotype was seen a few times. Its antigen remains unidentified. The library targeted TCRbeta and was prepared with unique molecular identifiers. TCRdb re-derived calls from the PCR reads in MiXCR, one entry per CDR3 protein. The sample comprises hundreds of thousands of distinct CDR3 sequences, roughly 14% of which are singletons, and 0.79% rests with the top ten. V was clipped by 8 bases and J by 1 base, with 19 bases between them. Germline CDR1 MDHEN, CDR2 SYDVKM. The CDR3 is made up of 16 amino acids. Points from the study as a whole: Newly made T cells mostly supplied T-cell counts and diversity one year after transplant. Reportedly, alpha-beta T cells present about two months post-transplant originated from several hundred expanded clones of graft origin. Surviving recipient T cells and thymic progenitors underlay high day-60 TCRbeta diversity in some patients.

The chain links TRBV28 to TRBJ2-3; D is possibly TRBD2 (6 bases). Sequencing used PBMCs, obtained before TCRalphabeta/CD19-depleted stem cell transplant. The receptor was derived from a girl aged 2 to 10 with congenital amegakaryocytic thrombocytopenia, due to receive a stem cell transplant. The CDR3 DNA reads as TGTGCCAGCTTACGGGCGGGACCAGTGCGCACAGATACGCAGTATTTT. Translated, it gives CASLRAGPVRTDTQYF.